This T cell receptor (beta chain) was identified during a study of cytomegalovirus exposure and HLA in healthy donors. Study observations and caveats: Associated with HLA alleles at 0.05 false discovery rate in a later analysis were 16,951 TCR beta sequences. Cytomegalovirus association was listed for roughly 160 TCR beta chains.

With regard to this clone: Its matching antigen is unknown.

PCR primers comprised 60 Vbeta and 13 Jbeta primers. Sequenced by immunoSEQ multiplex PCR; TCRdb stores in-frame clones only, minus some. The sample lists around 130,000 clones; around 83% were seen once. Sequencing was performed on PBMCs. The TCR originated in a man aged 45-60 years in good health and CMV-seronegative.

The CDR3 loop is CASSPKIGTGGDTQYF. The CDR3 nucleotides read TGTGCCAGCAGCCCAAAGATCGGGACAGGGGGAGATACGCAGTATTTT. The chain links TRBV5-4 to TRBJ2-3, with 11 bases aligning to TRBD1. CDR1 and CDR2 from the germline V gene are SGHNT and YYREEE (reference sequence). V was clipped by 4 bases and J by 5 bases; unmatched bases: 9. The CDR3 extends over 16 amino acids.